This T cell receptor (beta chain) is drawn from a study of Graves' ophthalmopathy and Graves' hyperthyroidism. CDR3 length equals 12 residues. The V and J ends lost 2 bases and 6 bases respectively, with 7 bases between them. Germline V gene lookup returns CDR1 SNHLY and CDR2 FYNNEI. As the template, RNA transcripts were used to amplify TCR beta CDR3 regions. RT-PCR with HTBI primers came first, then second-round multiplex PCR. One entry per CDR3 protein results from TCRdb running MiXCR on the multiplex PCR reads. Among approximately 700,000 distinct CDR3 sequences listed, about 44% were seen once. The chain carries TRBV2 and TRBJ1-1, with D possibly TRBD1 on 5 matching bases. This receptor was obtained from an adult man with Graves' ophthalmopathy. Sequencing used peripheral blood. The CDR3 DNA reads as TGTGCCAGCAGTGAATGGGGCCCTGAAGCTTTCTTT. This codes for CASSEWGPEAFF. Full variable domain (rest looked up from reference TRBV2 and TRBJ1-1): EPEVTQTPSHQVTQMGQEVILRCVPISNHLYFYWYRQILGQKVEFLVSFYNNEISEKSEIFDDQFSVERPDGSNFTLKIRSTKLEDSAMYFCASSEWGPEAFFGQGTRLTVV.